The present T cell receptor beta chain was sequenced within a study of blood T cells in healthy people across ages (dated by TCRdb to the mid-2010s). With respect to the entire study: In model experiments, roughly one uniquely barcoded TCR beta cDNA molecule per two T cells was captured by template switching. To track age-related changes in TCR beta repertoire diversity, the study relied on deep sequencing normalized with unique cDNA molecular identifiers. Donors were grouped into four age groups: young (average roughly 15 years), middle-aged (around 39), aged (approximately 58) and long-lived (about 90). To avoid experimental bias, donors of different ages were spread randomly across the sequencing lanes. Using the same blood draw, the study looked at two additional independent replicas of 1 million unique cDNA reads for two donors, one aged 18 to 30 and the other aged 80 or older.

Reading the germline V gene (reference sequence) gives CDR1 LGHDT and CDR2 YNNKEL. Including cysteine and phenylalanine, the CDR3 has 12 amino acids. The retained sequence is limited to the CDR3, 36 bases, with the frame set at the first base. Trimming at the junction amounts to 6 bases on V and 3 bases on J, and the germline ends lie 9 bases apart. Overall study outcomes, separate from this receptor: Estimates of total diversity based on one million sequenced T cells were considered lower bounds and underestimates. The long-lived group showed more naive CD4+ T cells, fewer expanded clones and increased TCR diversity than the aged group, suggesting age selection. Because profiling used bulk unsorted PBMCs, naive and antigen-experienced compartments could not be compared conclusively. The CMV infection status of donors was not known, potentially confounding age-related changes in expanded clonotypes. Observed TCR beta diversity correlated strongly with the percentage of naive T cells measured by flow cytometry. Observed TCR beta diversity per million T cells fell roughly linearly with age, and a significant reduction was already apparent by age roughly 40.

Donors were approximately 42 systemically healthy Caucasian individuals from Russia aged 6 to 90 years. Each donor gave 9.5 to 10 milliliters of peripheral blood, drawn into EDTA-treated Vacutainer tubes. Ficoll-Paque density-gradient centrifugation was used to isolate PBMCs, with at least 6 million per sample. Trizol reagent was used to extract total RNA from PBMCs, with at least 6 micrograms per sample. For every donor, flow cytometry on a PBMC aliquot measured the percentage of naive CD45RAhigh/CD27high T cells. On this clonotype: The target of this receptor is not known. One base away there is no much larger clone; base qualities are not given.

Libraries were constructed by 5' RACE. Data came from an Illumina HiSeq 2500. The second PCR ran for about 6 to 11 cycles and used a J-beta primer mix along with a sample-barcoded 5' primer. Each TCR beta cDNA molecule received a unique molecular identifier from a template-switch 5' adaptor carrying 12 random nucleotides. At least 2.5 million CDR3-containing paired-end reads were obtained from each sample. All of the RNA was converted into first-strand cDNA using the Mint cDNA synthesis kit, with a TRBC-specific oligonucleotide serving as the primer. Following uracil-DNA glycosylase treatment, all cDNA underwent a first 18-cycle PCR with the universal primers M1SS and BC2_uni_R. The paper's processing steps were these. For normalization, 1 million high-quality reads, each with a distinct molecular identifier, were randomly selected from each sample. Reads with shared molecular identifiers were discarded instead of being binned into consensus sequences. CDR3 identification, clonotype clustering and error correction used MiTCR with a Q25 quality threshold and the strictest error-elimination algorithm. Lower-bound total TCR beta diversity was estimated with a nonparametric unseen species model using Euler transformation. The raw public reads went through TCRdb reprocessing: fastp at Q25, MiXCR clone calling, in-frame beta chains kept. When rows share a CDR3 protein, they turn into one entry using the most common DNA and genes. The V and J calls follow TCRdb's processing rather than the paper's. This sample has about a million distinct CDR3 sequences in its table, and 48% of those were observed once. Jointly, the top ten make up under 15% of the sample.

Sequencing was carried out using blood. Here the chain combines TRBV3-1 and TRBJ2-7; the D gene cannot be resolved beyond TRBD1 or TRBD2, each matching 5 bases. This clonotype was sampled from a man aged 30 to 39 in good health. CDR3 protein: CASRRDGYEQYF. The sequence in DNA is TGTGCCAGCAGACGGGACGGCTACGAGCAGTACTTC.